Listed below are T cell receptor beta chains from one sample, sequenced in a study of T cell responses to AZD1222 COVID-19 vaccine. TCRdb's copy holds only in-frame clones and misses some; the assay was immunoSEQ multiplex PCR. Seen here are over 110,000 clones, around 89% observed once, and the top ten hold about 1.5%. The specimen was peripheral blood, collected on day 0 of AZD1222 vaccination. These receptors were taken from an adult in good health. The conserved cysteine and the conserved F or W are not part of the CDR3 here. Fields, in order: J gene, D gene, V gene, CDR3 protein. A D gene is named only where the DNA matches it firmly.

TRBJ2-7	NA	TRBV27	ASSFSQVGWAYEQY
TRBJ2-7	NA	TRBV4-1	ASSPSSTAYEQY
TRBJ1-2	NA	TRBV5-5	ASSSSNRQNYGYT
TRBJ2-5	TRBD2	TRBV19	ASSVPGLAGVSETQY
TRBJ2-5	NA	TRBV25-1	ASSDRGGAVKETQY
TRBJ2-7	NA	TRBV3-1/TRBV3-2	ASSQPGHSYEQY
TRBJ1-6	NA	TRBV28	ASSFNSLSPLH
TRBJ1-1	TRBD1	TRBV11-2	ASSLGREGAKGTEAF
TRBJ1-4	NA	TRBV5-4	ASSPGGATADEKLF
TRBJ1-2	NA	TRBV19	ASSWGLQLANYGYT
TRBJ2-1	NA	TRBV30	AWSVRSALRNEQF
TRBJ2-1	NA	TRBV3-1/TRBV3-2	ASSQEDRASYNEQF
TRBJ1-2	TRBD1	TRBV28	ASSLWGQGAGYT
TRBJ2-7	NA	TRBV18	ASSVSSGYEQY
TRBJ2-3	NA	TRBV6-1	ASSEPAVSTDTQY
TRBJ1-2	NA	TRBV28	ASSLPDGSYGYT
TRBJ2-2	TRBD2	TRBV19	ASSPASGYLSGELF
TRBJ2-7	NA	TRBV28	ASSLAWGGSYEQY
TRBJ1-1	NA	TRBV28	ASTLNRRNTEAF
TRBJ2-7	NA	TRBV19	ASRQGNEQY